Here is one TCR beta chain with its context. This CDR3 is 17 amino acids long. Per germline, CDR1 GTSNPN and CDR2 SVGIG (reference sequence). V lost 2 bases and J lost 0; bases outside the gene matches: 6. This sample stems from a study of OX40 agonist ivuxolimab in advanced cancers. Here immunoSEQ multiplex PCR was the method, and the copy in TCRdb shows in-frame clones only, minus some. The table records tens of thousands of clones, approximately 82% of them present only once. This specimen was CD4+ or CD8+ T cells sorted from blood, taken in a trial of the OX40 agonist ivuxolimab. The V gene is TRBV30, the J gene TRBJ1-6; TRBD1 matches 8 bases. This sequence originates from an adult with an advanced solid tumor such as melanoma, head and neck, liver or kidney cancer. CDR3 in DNA: TGTGCCTGGAGTCCCAAAGACAGGGGCTCCTATAATTCACCCCTCCACTTT. It specifies CAWSPKDRGSYNSPLHF. Based on the CDR3 plus reference TRBV30 and TRBJ1-6, the full variable domain is SQTIHQWPATLVQPVGSPLSLECTVEGTSNPNLYWYRQAAGRGLQLLFYSVGIGQISSEVPQNLSASRPQDRQFILSSKKLLLSDSGFYLCAWSPKDRGSYNSPLHFGNGTRLTVT.